This is a list of T cell receptor beta chains from one sample in a study of blood T cell repertoires in COVID-19. Profiling relied on immunoSEQ multiplex PCR, and the TCRdb table lists in-frame clones only, not all of them. The table includes roughly 100,000 clones, nearly 90% detected once. Sequencing input: peripheral blood. Receptors originate from a man in his fifties or sixties in a cohort sampled during active COVID-19. Both conserved end residues are part of each CDR3. Each record gives: V gene, J gene, CDR3 protein.

V: TRBV7-9
J: TRBJ2-4
CDR3: CASSPGSVDIQYF

V: TRBV27
J: TRBJ2-7
CDR3: CASSLHPGQYYEQYF

V: TRBV6-1
J: TRBJ2-2
CDR3: CASSEAQGVTGELFF

V: TRBV5-5
J: TRBJ2-3
CDR3: CASSLVLDTDTQYF

V: TRBV4-1
J: TRBJ2-1
CDR3: CASSQGLAGLHYEQFF

V: TRBV15
J: TRBJ1-1
CDR3: CATSRRTGTGNTEAFF

V: TRBV13
J: TRBJ2-1
CDR3: CASSLEWREAGGRTQFF

V: TRBV12-5
J: TRBJ2-3
CDR3: CASALGKTESTDTQYF

V: TRBV7-2
J: TRBJ1-4
CDR3: CASSLDRKLFF

V: TRBV5-1
J: TRBJ2-3
CDR3: CASSLDSGGASDTQYF

V: TRBV19
J: TRBJ1-1
CDR3: CASSIGGAFVNTEAFF

V: TRBV5-1
J: TRBJ2-3
CDR3: CASTSRRTSGGIDTQYF

V: TRBV19
J: TRBJ1-2
CDR3: CASRDTGGSLLNGYTF

V: TRBV24-1
J: TRBJ2-3
CDR3: CATSDWAGSTTSTDTQYF

V: TRBV3-1/TRBV3-2
J: TRBJ1-3
CDR3: CASSLRTGGSGNTIYF

V: TRBV11-2
J: TRBJ1-1
CDR3: CASSLATADSHFNTEAFF

V: TRBV6-5
J: TRBJ1-2
CDR3: CASIPTGFRGGYTF

V: TRBV5-1
J: TRBJ1-2
CDR3: CASSPRVGYGYTF

V: TRBV2
J: TRBJ2-5
CDR3: CASRGQDQETQYF

V: TRBV11-3
J: TRBJ2-2
CDR3: CASSRLSRLAGGPGTGELFF

V: TRBV6-2/TRBV6-3
J: TRBJ2-1
CDR3: CASSYWTRDYNEQFF

V: TRBV7-3
J: TRBJ1-5
CDR3: CASSLTGNGDQPQHF

V: TRBV7-9
J: TRBJ2-5
CDR3: CASSLATSGGPRQETQYF

V: TRBV6-6
J: TRBJ2-5
CDR3: CASSYGRGQETQYF

V: TRBV6-2/TRBV6-3
J: TRBJ2-1
CDR3: CASSPPPHRVPVGEQFF

V: TRBV6-5
J: TRBJ2-7
CDR3: CASSVSWDSSYEQYF

V: TRBV2
J: TRBJ2-3
CDR3: CASGRGSYTDTQYF

V: TRBV5-1
J: TRBJ2-5
CDR3: CASSLAVGLAGGPQYF

V: TRBV2
J: TRBJ1-1
CDR3: CASRGPGQGKNTEAFF

V: TRBV11-3
J: TRBJ1-2
CDR3: CASSLFSLLLSWSGYTF

V: TRBV19
J: TRBJ2-5
CDR3: CASTPAGLRETQYF

V: TRBV7-2
J: TRBJ2-7
CDR3: CASSLGDKEYF

V: TRBV19
J: TRBJ2-5
CDR3: CASSIVSGGETQYF

V: TRBV11-3
J: TRBJ1-2
CDR3: CASSSGTGGLGYTF

V: TRBV19
J: TRBJ2-5
CDR3: CASSIGPGTGFRETQYF

V: TRBV2
J: TRBJ1-4
CDR3: CASSGTRAPNEKLFF

V: TRBV24-1
J: TRBJ2-1
CDR3: CATNGLADDEQFF

V: TRBV11-3
J: TRBJ1-1
CDR3: CASSPYRNTEAFF

V: TRBV19
J: TRBJ2-5
CDR3: CASSAGTGPETQYF

V: TRBV3-1/TRBV3-2
J: TRBJ2-3
CDR3: CASSLLSSGGTDTQYF

V: TRBV11-3
J: TRBJ2-2
CDR3: CASSLGGQGHTGELFF

V: TRBV7-9
J: TRBJ1-1
CDR3: CASSLRGGTEAFF

V: TRBV19
J: TRBJ2-2
CDR3: CASRGQGGTGELFF

V: TRBV4-3
J: TRBJ2-1
CDR3: CASSRDGGENEQFF

V: TRBV10-1
J: TRBJ1-2
CDR3: CASSESDRFHGYTF

V: TRBV19
J: TRBJ2-2
CDR3: CASAKRTGELFF

V: TRBV29-1
J: TRBJ2-1
CDR3: CSVGKAGGSYNEQFF

V: TRBV9
J: TRBJ2-3
CDR3: CASSVEVAGGLTDTQYF

V: TRBV10-1
J: TRBJ2-5
CDR3: CASSEGGDQETQYF